This T cell receptor (beta chain) was sequenced during a study of cytomegalovirus exposure and HLA in healthy donors. Study background: There were 100 million to 120 million unique TCR beta sequences, drawn from about 190 million T cells, in an earlier analysis. Findings of the study overall: HLA allele associations emerged for some 16,000 TCR beta sequences in a later analysis, at 0.05 false discovery rate.

The PCR made use of 60 Vbeta and 13 Jbeta primers. Using immunoSEQ multiplex PCR, the repertoire was profiled, and TCRdb retains in-frame clones only, with some absent. In the table there are over 120,000 clones, 70% to 90% of which are singletons. A word on this clone: The antigen remains unidentified.

The germline gives CDR1 MNHEY, CDR2 SVGAGI. CDR3 length: 14 residues. With V trimmed by 2 bases and J by 9 bases, 10 bases remained unmatched. The J gene is TRBJ2-7, the V gene TRBV6-5, with 7 bases that match TRBD1. This sequence was found in a man in his forties or fifties in good health and CMV-seronegative. Sequencing was done on a sample of PBMCs. CDR3 loop: CASSYRDSSLGQYF. The CDR3 DNA follows: TGTGCCAGCAGTTACCGGGACAGCTCCTTGGGGCAGTACTTC.